This T cell receptor (beta chain) was sequenced in a study of T cells expressing NK-cell markers (TCRdb year 2020). For the study in its entirety: Fewer than ten donors provided sorted CD3+CD56+NKG2C+, CD3+CD56+NKG2C- and CD3+CD56-NKG2C+ T-cell subsets, whose TCR beta-chain repertoires were profiled. The libraries were sequenced on Illumina HiSeq 2000/2500, MiSeq or NextSeq, producing 2 x 150 bp reads. The study sequenced eight donors, all healthy volunteers chosen at random: three men and five women. Among the eight sequenced donors, only one was HCMV-seronegative, while the other seven were HCMV-seropositive. Results and caveats for the whole study, not just this receptor: In several donors, the dominant CD3+CD56+NKG2C+ clonotypes were found to rank among the top 10 CD8+ clonotypes and to make up about 1.0-7.5% of CD8+ T cells. It remained unclear whether the expanded NKG2C-expressing T cell clones were specific for HCMV antigens. Those dominant clonotypes were again the most abundant among CD3+CD56-NKG2C+ cells in a few donors, at about 25-65%.

Turning to this clonotype: No cognate antigen has been identified for it.

HCMV-specific IgG was detected in serum with a commercial ELISA kit to determine HCMV serostatus. Ficoll density gradient centrifugation was used to isolate peripheral blood mononuclear cells from blood. Via the germline V gene (reference sequence), CDR1 is SEHNR and CDR2 FQNEAQ. The CDR3 runs 11 residues from the cysteine to the phenylalanine. The protein alone is recorded here. Data came from an Illumina HiSeq 2000. TCR beta cDNA libraries were made by 5'RACE template switching that added a universal primer site and unique molecular identifiers. cDNA synthesis was primed from the TCR beta constant segment, followed by two successive PCR amplification steps. Per the authors' processing: MIGEC was used to demultiplex reads and group reads by UMI, and MiTCR was used to assemble and quantify clonotypes. To exclude erroneous sequences, only TCR cDNA sequences supported by at least two reads were retained. The tcR package was used for downstream repertoire analysis, with clonotypes matched between fractions based on CDR3 nucleotide sequence plus V segment. Antigen specificity was annotated against VDJdb with VDJmatch, allowing one amino acid substitution in CDR3. One entry per CDR3 protein sequence results from the TCRdb reprocessing of the reads, with DNA left out. The V and J calls shown here were made by TCRdb, not taken from the authors' results. The sample's table covers about 390,000 distinct CDR3 sequences. Around 10% of the sample is in the top ten clones.

Specimen: blood T cells: a sorted CD56 or NKG2C T cell subset, CD4+ or CD8+ T cells, or bulk PBMC T cells (not recorded which). The chain is made from TRBV7-9 and TRBJ2-1; TCRdb outputs TRBD2, but without DNA this stays unchecked. The sequence was obtained from a woman aged 50 to 60 in good health. Donor details come from another sample of the same person, matched by shared clones. The CDR3 region reads CASREEAEQFF.